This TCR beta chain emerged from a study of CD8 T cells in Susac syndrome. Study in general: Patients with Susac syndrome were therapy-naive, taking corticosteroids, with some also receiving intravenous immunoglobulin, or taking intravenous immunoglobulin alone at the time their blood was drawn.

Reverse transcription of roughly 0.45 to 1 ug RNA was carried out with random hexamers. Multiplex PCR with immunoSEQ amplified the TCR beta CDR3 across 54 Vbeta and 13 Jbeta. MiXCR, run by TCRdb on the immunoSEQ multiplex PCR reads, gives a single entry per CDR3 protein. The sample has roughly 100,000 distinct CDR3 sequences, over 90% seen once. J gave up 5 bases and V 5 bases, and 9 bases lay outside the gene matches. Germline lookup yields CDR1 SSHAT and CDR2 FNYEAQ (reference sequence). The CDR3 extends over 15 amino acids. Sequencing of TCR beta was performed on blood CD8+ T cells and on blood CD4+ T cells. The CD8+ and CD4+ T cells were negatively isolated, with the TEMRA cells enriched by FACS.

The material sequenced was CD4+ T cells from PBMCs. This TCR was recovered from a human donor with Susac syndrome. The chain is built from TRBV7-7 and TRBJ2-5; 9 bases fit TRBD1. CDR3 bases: TGTGCCAGCAGCCAAGGGACAGGGCAGGGCGAGACCCAGTACTTC. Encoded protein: CASSQGTGQGETQYF.